Listed below are T cell receptor beta chains from one sample, sequenced in a study of CDR3 diversity in severe acne. TCRdb recomputed calls from the PCR reads with MiXCR, one row per CDR3 protein. Among some 84,000 distinct CDR3 sequences listed, 45% to 55% were seen once. Material for sequencing was blood. The receptors were gathered from a male donor in good health, serving as a control. Both conserved end residues are part of each CDR3. A D gene is named only where the DNA matches it firmly. The size entry is marked missing in some rows and otherwise reads once, few, many or a size class.

TRBJ1-6,.,13,.,TRBV7-3,CASSSQFNSPLHF,TGTGCCAGCAGCAGCCAGTTTAATTCACCCCTCCACTTT
TRBJ1-5,.,13,.,TRBV19,CATCQQVNQPQHF,TGTGCCACGTGCCAGCAAGTCAATCAGCCCCAGCATTTT
TRBJ2-6,many,16,TRBD1,TRBV19,CASSLRGPSGANVLTF,TGTGCCAGTAGTTTGAGGGGGCCCTCTGGGGCCAACGTCCTGACTTTC
TRBJ1-2,once,13,.,TRBV7-9,CASSSSGPWGYTF,TGTGCCAGCAGCTCCTCAGGGCCTTGGGGCTACACCTTC
TRBJ1-1,medium-sized,13,.,TRBV9,CASSVIANTEAFF,TGTGCCAGCAGCGTAATTGCGAACACTGAAGCTTTCTTT
TRBJ2-3,many,14,.,TRBV20-1,CSARDGGSLGTQYF,TGCAGTGCTAGAGATGGGGGAAGTTTGGGTACGCAGTATTTT
TRBJ2-5,.,11,.,TRBV12-3/TRBV12-4,CASMGEETQYF,TGTGCCAGCATGGGGGAAGAGACCCAGTACTTC
TRBJ2-1,many,13,.,TRBV6-4,CASSEQPYNEQFF,TGTGCCAGCAGTGAACAGCCTTACAATGAGCAGTTCTTC
TRBJ2-7,.,15,TRBD1,TRBV10-3,CAKAGRGRTSREQYF,TGTGCGAAGGCGGGCAGGGGGCGGACATCCCGCGAGCAGTACTTC
TRBJ1-5,.,16,.,TRBV19,CASSPQRMVSNQPQHF,TGTGCCAGTAGTCCCCAGCGGATGGTTAGCAATCAGCCCCAGCATTTT
TRBJ1-1,few,14,.,TRBV7-2,CASSLEAGTTEAFF,TGTGCCAGCAGCTTAGAGGCAGGGACCACTGAAGCTTTCTTT
TRBJ2-7,.,15,TRBD2,TRBV10-1,CAAGRGTSDPYEQYF,TGCGCCGCTGGGAGAGGGACTAGCGACCCCTACGAGCAGTACTTC
TRBJ1-1,few,13,.,TRBV13,CASSLVSNTEAFF,TGTGCCAGCAGCTTAGTGTCGAACACTGAAGCTTTCTTT
TRBJ1-1,.,13,.,TRBV25-1,CASSLQVNTEAFF,TGTGCCAGCAGTTTACAAGTGAACACTGAAGCTTTCTTT
TRBJ1-2,.,14,TRBD1,TRBV19,CASRPGTGSYGYTF,TGTGCCAGCAGACCCGGGACAGGGTCGTATGGCTACACCTTC
TRBJ2-3,.,16,TRBD1,TRBV6-5,CASSYAGTGSTDTQYF,TGTGCCAGCAGTTACGCAGGGACAGGCAGCACAGATACGCAGTATTTT
TRBJ2-2,many,16,.,TRBV10-1,CASSEGGAPGTGELFF,TGCGCCAGCAGTGAGGGTGGGGCTCCGGGCACCGGGGAGCTGTTTTTT
TRBJ1-5,many,15,.,TRBV6-5,CASSYSRQGRQPQHF,TGTGCCAGCAGTTACTCGAGGCAGGGTAGGCAGCCCCAGCATTTT
TRBJ1-2,.,15,.,TRBV24-1,CASSKRDGVNDGYFF,TGCGCCAGCAGTAAACGGGACGGGGTCAACGATGGCTACTTCTTC
TRBJ2-2,many,17,TRBD2,TRBV12-5,CASGLLGASGRTGELFF,TGTGCTAGTGGTTTGCTTGGGGCTAGCGGGAGGACCGGGGAGCTGTTTTTT
TRBJ2-1,many,18,.,TRBV28,CASSSIGASVPSYNEQFF,TGTGCCAGCAGTTCTATTGGGGCTAGCGTTCCCTCCTACAATGAGCAGTTCTTC
TRBJ2-1,few,11,.,TRBV20-1,CSARDRTAEFF,TGCAGTGCTAGAGATCGAACGGCGGAATTCTTC
TRBJ2-3,many,13,.,TRBV20-1,CSAPRDSTDTQYF,TGCAGTGCCCCTCGGGACAGCACAGATACGCAGTATTTT
TRBJ2-2,.,14,TRBD2,TRBV10-2,CASKAGGRTGELFF,TGTGCCAGCAAGGCGGGGGGCCGGACCGGGGAGCTGTTTTTT
TRBJ2-6,.,16,.,TRBV9,CASSGPSGSGANVLTF,TGTGCCAGCAGCGGGCCCTCGGGGTCTGGGGCCAACGTCCTGACTTTC
TRBJ2-2,.,16,TRBD2,TRBV7-9,CASRSDSGRSNRELFF,TGTGCCAGCAGATCCGATAGCGGGAGAAGCAATCGGGAGCTGTTTTTT
TRBJ1-4,medium-sized,14,TRBD1,TRBV2,CASVAGTDVGKLFF,TGTGCCAGTGTAGCCGGGACAGACGTGGGAAAACTGTTTTTT
TRBJ1-5,once,16,TRBD1,TRBV25-1,CASSETRQGSNQPQHF,TGTGCCAGCAGTGAGACACGACAGGGGAGCAATCAGCCCCAGCATTTT
TRBJ1-4,few,17,TRBD1,TRBV24-1,CATSDAPPGQGNEKLFF,TGTGCCACCAGTGATGCCCCGCCGGGACAGGGGAATGAAAAACTGTTTTTT
TRBJ2-7,.,15,TRBD1,TRBV5-1,CASSLDQGARGLQYF,TGCGCCAGCAGCTTGGATCAGGGGGCCAGAGGGCTGCAGTACTTC
TRBJ2-2,.,12,.,TRBV20-1,CSARRLAGELFF,TGCAGTGCTAGACGGTTGGCAGGGGAGCTGTTTTTT
TRBJ1-5,.,14,.,TRBV20-1,CSAAQTRPNQPQHF,TGCAGTGCTGCCCAGACAAGACCTAATCAGCCCCAGCATTTT
TRBJ1-3,few,15,.,TRBV2,CASRARGASGNTIYF,TGTGCCAGCAGGGCACGGGGGGCATCTGGAAACACCATATATTTT
TRBJ2-7,many,14,TRBD2,TRBV11-2,CASSPSGINLGEYF,TGTGCCAGCAGCCCTAGCGGGATCAATCTCGGGGAGTACTTC
TRBJ2-5,few,16,TRBD2,TRBV2,CASSPVSGRHQETQYF,TGTGCCAGCTCACCAGTCAGCGGGAGGCACCAAGAGACCCAGTACTTC
TRBJ1-6,.,15,.,TRBV14,CASSPVADYNSPLHF,TGTGCCAGCAGCCCGGTGGCGGATTATAATTCACCCCTCCACTTT
TRBJ2-1,many,14,TRBD2,TRBV27,CASRTSGSRYEQFF,TGTGCCTCCCGGACTAGCGGGAGTAGGTATGAGCAGTTCTTC
TRBJ1-2,.,16,TRBD1,TRBV2,CASRLPGTGGYYGYTF,TGTGCCAGCAGACTACCCGGGACAGGGGGTTACTATGGCTACACCTTC
TRBJ1-6,medium-sized,17,TRBD1,TRBV7-9,CASSLIGTGRVDSPLHF,TGTGCCAGCAGCTTGATCGGGACAGGGCGGGTAGATTCACCCCTCCACTTT
TRBJ2-5,.,15,.,TRBV7-2,CASSPNAAIQETQYF,TGTGCCAGCAGCCCCAACGCCGCTATCCAAGAGACCCAGTACTTC
TRBJ2-5,.,14,TRBD1,TRBV19,CASSIGTGAGEQYF,TGTGCCAGTAGTATTGGGACAGGGGCAGGGGAGCAGTACTTC
TRBJ1-1,medium-sized,14,.,TRBV29-1,CSVEAGSMNTEAFF,TGCAGCGTTGAGGCTGGTTCTATGAACACTGAAGCTTTCTTT
TRBJ1-1,.,14,.,TRBV2,CASSPQVSNTEAFF,TGTGCCAGCAGCCCTCAGGTTTCAAACACTGAAGCTTTCTTT
TRBJ2-2,.,15,TRBD1,TRBV2,CASSWDRVDTGELFF,TGTGCCAGCAGTTGGGACAGGGTTGACACCGGGGAGCTGTTTTTT
TRBJ1-4,few,15,.,TRBV2,CASSGVVPRVEKLFF,TGTGCCAGCAGTGGGGTGGTACCGAGGGTCGAAAAACTGTTTTTT
TRBJ2-7,.,17,TRBD2,TRBV12-3/TRBV12-4,CASSFRGGTSGAYEQYF,TGTGCCAGCAGTTTTCGTGGTGGGACTAGCGGAGCCTACGAGCAGTACTTC
TRBJ1-1,many,14,.,TRBV7-8,CASSLVPMNTEAFF,TGTGCCAGCAGCTTAGTCCCTATGAACACTGAAGCTTTCTTT